This TCR beta chain was retrieved from a study of radiation and T cells in renal cell carcinoma. Across the whole study: Nephrectomy followed 15 Gy stereotactic body radiation by 4 weeks. The study's findings and limits: From baseline, blood top tumor clonotypes peaked at 2 weeks post-radiation. Without pretreatment biopsies, baseline tumor clonotype presence was undetermined.

The CDR3 extends over 16 amino acids. In germline, CDR1 is LNHDA, CDR2 SQIVND (reference sequence). The ends lost 5 bases at V and 4 bases at J; junction bases unmatched: 10. Data came from immunoSEQ multiplex PCR; TCRdb stores just in-frame clones and leaves some out. The sample lists tens of thousands of clones; approximately 83% were seen once. For this clone: The antigen is unknown.

The time point: blood 2 weeks post-SBRT. As for treatment: 15 Gy SBRT to primary tumor, nephrectomy 4 weeks later. This receptor was identified in a woman in her forties or fifties with renal cell carcinoma. This sequence joins TRBV19 and TRBJ1-1; 10 bases agree with TRBD1. The source was blood, collected from a patient whose treatment included radiotherapy and nephrectomy. In nucleotides, the CDR3 is TGTGCCAGTAGTTACTCGGGACAGGGGTTGGCCACTGAAGCTTTCTTT. As protein: CASSYSGQGLATEAFF.